Each of the 24 T cell receptor beta chains below was sequenced from the same sample in a study of shared clonotypes between healthy human individuals. The table came from immunoSEQ multiplex PCR; TCRdb's copy has only in-frame clones and leaves some out. This table has 2.3 million or so clones, over 85% appearing once. The sample comprised naive CD4+ T cells from PBMCs. Subset indicated: CD45RA+ positively selected. The source is a man younger than 35 in good health. Some clones in this sample may be carry-over from other donors' samples.

This clone was detected once. The chain uses TRBV6-6 and TRBJ1-1; D not resolved. In germline, CDR1 is MNHNY, CDR2 SVGAGI (reference sequence). Trimming removed 2 bases from V and 1 base from J, with 8 bases in between. The CDR3 extends over 14 amino acids. CDR3 region: CASSYTGWNTEAFF. The CDR3 bases are TGTGCCAGCAGTTACACGGGGTGGAACACTGAAGCTTTCTTT.

This chain uses TRBV10-3 with TRBJ2-1; 8 bases are shared with TRBD2. The CDR3 runs to 15 residues. CDR1 is ENHRY, CDR2 SYGVKD, per germline. V shed 1 base and J 5 bases; nucleotides not matched to a gene: 4. CDR3 bases: TGTGCCATCAGTGAGTTGCCTAGCGGGCACAATGAGCAGTTCTTC. This encodes CAISELPSGHNEQFF.

The CDR3 DNA reads as TGCGCCAGCAGCTTGGACAGGGCTGCTTGGAATGAGCAGTTCTTC. Its protein is CASSLDRAAWNEQFF. The chain combines TRBV5-1 with TRBJ2-1; weak D call: TRBD1 (6 bases). The CDR3 sequence is 15 residues long. Trimming cost V 0 bases and J 7 bases, with 14 bases left between them. Per the germline V gene, CDR1 is SGHRS and CDR2 is YFSETQ.

V is TRBV28 and J is TRBJ1-2, with D unresolved. CDR3 length: 15 residues. In germline, CDR1 is MDHEN, CDR2 SYDVKM. V dropped 6 bases and J dropped 1 base, with 15 bases sitting between them. The CDR3 sequence: CASRGSPPFNYGYTF. The DNA of the CDR3 is TGTGCCAGCAGGGGCTCCCCTCCCTTTAACTATGGCTACACCTTC.

The V call is TRBV5-1, the J call TRBJ2-1, with 8 bases identical to TRBD2. The CDR3 contains 16 residues. Germline CDR1 reads SGHRS; CDR2 reads YFSETQ. The junction had 11 bases not matched to a gene; V was cut back by 3 bases and J by 6 bases. The CDR3 region has the DNA TGCGCCAGCAGCTACCTGGGACTAGGGGTTGGCAATGAGCAGTTCTTC. Translation gives CASSYLGLGVGNEQFF. Based on the CDR3 plus reference TRBV5-1 and TRBJ2-1, the full variable domain is KAGVTQTPRYLIKTRGQQVTLSCSPISGHRSVSWYQQTPGQGLQFLFEYFSETQRNKGNFPGRFSGRQFSNSRSEMNVSTLELGDSALYLCASSYLGLGVGNEQFFGPGTRLTVL.

CDR3 amino acids: CATSRDLRGLSEQYF. In nucleotides, the CDR3 is TGTGCCACCAGCAGAGACCTCAGGGGGTTGAGCGAGCAGTACTTC. J is TRBJ2-7 and V is TRBV15; 7 positions match TRBD1. Germline V gene data show CDR1 as LNHNV and CDR2 as YYDKDF (reference sequence). The CDR3 runs to 15 residues. Trimming cost V 0 bases and J 6 bases; bases outside gene matches: 8.

The chain recombines TRBV28 with TRBJ2-7; TRBD1 matches at 8 bases. The CDR3 has 15 amino acids. CDR1 MDHEN and CDR2 SYDVKM come from the germline V gene. V lost 3 bases to trimming and J lost 2 bases; unmatched junction nucleotides: 6. CDR3 region: CASSFLGQVTYEQYF. The CDR3 coding sequence is TGTGCCAGCAGTTTTTTGGGACAGGTAACCTACGAGCAGTACTTC.

The V call is TRBV7-9, the J call TRBJ2-7, with D possibly being TRBD1 (6 bases). The CDR3 consists of 11 residues. Germline assignment: CDR1 SEHNR and CDR2 FQNEAQ (reference sequence). V lost 2 bases and J lost 11, with 10 bases in between. CDR3 protein: CASSLFEGEYF. The DNA of the CDR3 is TGTGCCAGCAGCTTATTTGAGGGGGAGTACTTC.

This chain joins TRBV9 and TRBJ2-1; 9 bases line up with TRBD2. The ends lost 1 base at V and 9 bases at J; junction bases unmatched: 11. Germline CDR1 and CDR2: SGDLS and YYNGEE. CDR3 size: 16 residues. DNA for the CDR3: TGTGCCAGCAGCGTATCTTCAGCGGGAGGCAGTGGTGAGCAGTTCTTC. It codes for CASSVSSAGGSGEQFF.

This chain uses TRBV27 with TRBJ1-2, with D possibly matching TRBD1 (6 bases). The CDR3 runs to 15 residues. V was cut by 6 bases and J by 8 bases, with 22 bases left in between. CDR1 and CDR2 (germline): MNHEY, SMNVEV (reference sequence). CDR3 bases: TGTGCCAGCAGCACCAGAAGAGGGGGGAGGAGGGGCTACACCTTC. It is translated as CASSTRRGGRRGYTF.

The gene calls are TRBV7-2 and TRBJ2-1, with TRBD2 matching 11 bases. From germline, CDR1 is SGHTA and CDR2 FQGNSA. Germline trimming cut 1 base from V and 6 bases from J; bases unmatched to any gene: 8. The CDR3 contains 17 residues. CDR3 sequence reads: CASSLDHPGLAGNEQFF. The CDR3 DNA sequence: TGTGCCAGCAGCTTAGATCACCCCGGACTAGCGGGCAATGAGCAGTTCTTC.

The J gene is TRBJ1-2, the V gene TRBV25-1; D is possibly TRBD1 (5 bases). This CDR3 comprises 12 residues. The germline V gene has CDR1 MGHDK and CDR2 SYGVNS. Trimming pared 4 bases from V and 5 bases from J, leaving 8 bases between. As DNA, the CDR3 is TGTGCCAGCAGTGGGGACGCGTATGGCTACACCTTC. Translated, it gives CASSGDAYGYTF.

CDR3 residues: CATSSSGRAGFEQFF. Here the CDR3 DNA reads TGTGCCACCAGCAGTAGCGGGAGGGCCGGTTTTGAGCAGTTCTTC. The V gene is TRBV15, the J gene TRBJ2-1, with TRBD2 identical over 11 bases. The CDR3 loop spans 15 amino acids. The trim removed 3 bases at V and 9 bases at J, leaving 7 bases unmatched. Per the germline V gene, CDR1 is LNHNV and CDR2 is YYDKDF (reference sequence). Combining the CDR3 with reference TRBV15 and TRBJ2-1 gives the whole variable domain DAMVIQNPRYQVTQFGKPVTLSCSQTLNHNVMYWYQQKSSQAPKLLFHYYDKDFNNEADTPDNFQSRRPNTSFCFLDIRSPGLGDTAMYLCATSSSGRAGFEQFFGPGTRLTVL.

For this clone: Additional DNA sequences in this sample encode the identical CDR3. This chain's CDR3 is CASSLGGGHTDTQYF. CDR3 sequence (DNA): TGTGCCAGCAGCTTAGGAGGGGGACACACAGATACGCAGTATTTT. The V and J genes are TRBV7-2 and TRBJ2-3; D is perhaps TRBD1 (6 bases). The V gene lost 1 base and the J gene lost 2 bases, with 10 bases spanning the gap. This CDR3 comprises 15 residues. Germline lookup yields CDR1 SGHTA and CDR2 FQGNSA.

The J gene is TRBJ2-5, the V gene TRBV5-8; 10 nucleotides align to TRBD1. Germline V gene sequence: CDR1 SGHTS, CDR2 YDEGEE. V lost 9 bases and J lost 5; bases outside the gene matches: 13. CDR3 length: 15 amino acids. The CDR3 nucleotides read TGTGCCAACAGACAGGGGGCGGGTTCGGCGGAGACCCAGTACTTC. It translates to CANRQGAGSAETQYF.

The V gene is TRBV29-1, the J gene TRBJ2-7, with D unresolved. The CDR3 consists of 12 residues. Looked up from germline, CDR1 is SQVTM and CDR2 is ANQGSEA. V dropped 4 bases and J dropped 0 bases, with 7 bases sitting between them. The CDR3 nucleotides read TGCAGCGTTGCCCAGAACTCCTACGAGCAGTACTTC. Encoded protein: CSVAQNSYEQYF.

This clone was recorded only once. The chain uses TRBV30 and TRBJ2-4; TRBD1 or TRBD2 may be the D gene (7 bases each). Germline-derived CDR1 and CDR2 are GTSNPN and SVGIG (reference sequence). The CDR3 has 18 residues. V lost 0 bases to trimming and J lost 3 bases, with 21 bases between them. The CDR3 is CAWSVQRGTAGLKNIQYF. The CDR3 region has the DNA TGTGCCTGGAGTGTACAGAGGGGGACAGCGGGACTCAAAAACATTCAGTACTTC.

V usage is TRBV28 and J usage is TRBJ1-3; D remains ambiguous. In germline, CDR1 is MDHEN, CDR2 SYDVKM. This CDR3 spans 16 amino acids. V was pared by 6 bases and J by 1 base, with 16 bases between. The DNA of the CDR3 is TGTGCCAGCAGCACCAGGAGGACCTCGTCTGGAAACACCATATATTTT. Amino acids: CASSTRRTSSGNTIYF.

The rearrangement uses TRBV10-2 and TRBJ1-3; D is ambiguous. Trimming left V 6 bases short and J 0 bases short, with 9 bases between. The CDR3 has 14 amino acids. CDR1 WSHSY and CDR2 SAAADI come from the germline V gene. CDR3 amino acids: CASRGTDSGNTIYF. CDR3 nucleotide sequence: TGCGCCAGCAGGGGAACGGACTCTGGAAACACCATATATTTT.

This clone was observed a few times. J is TRBJ1-1 and V is TRBV9, with D hard to call. Germline V gene lookup returns CDR1 SGDLS and CDR2 YYNGEE. The CDR3 runs to 13 residues. Trimming shortened V by 0 bases and J by 3 bases, and 6 bases separated the two germline ends. The CDR3 region is CASSVGLDTEAFF. In DNA form, the CDR3 reads TGTGCCAGCAGCGTAGGCCTGGACACTGAAGCTTTCTTT.

This chain joins TRBV5-4 and TRBJ2-5; 11 bases align to TRBD1. The length of the CDR3 is 17 residues. From germline, CDR1 is SGHNT and CDR2 YYREEE (reference sequence). Unmatched junction bases numbered 8, after V lost 3 bases and J lost 1 base. CDR3 in DNA: TGTGCCAGCAGCTCGCTGGGACAGGGGGGTTCCCAAGAGACCCAGTACTTC. Encoded protein: CASSSLGQGGSQETQYF.

V and J are TRBV9 and TRBJ2-3; 9 bases match TRBD1. J gave up 1 base and V 4 bases, and 7 bases lay outside the gene matches. The CDR3 extends over 16 amino acids. The germline gives CDR1 SGDLS, CDR2 YYNGEE. CDR3 sequence reads: CASSPRDRAGTDTQYF. CDR3 bases: TGTGCCAGCAGCCCAAGGGACAGGGCGGGCACAGATACGCAGTATTTT.

V is TRBV6-6 and J is TRBJ2-7; 8 nucleotides match TRBD1. Germline V gene data show CDR1 as MNHNY and CDR2 as SVGAGI (reference sequence). The CDR3 is 16 residues long. J gave up 0 bases and V 0 bases, and 4 bases lay outside the gene matches. CDR3 loop: CASSYSLQGDSYEQYF. As DNA, the CDR3 is TGTGCCAGCAGTTACTCCCTACAGGGGGACTCCTACGAGCAGTACTTC.

The rearrangement uses TRBV4-3 and TRBJ2-3, with D possibly matching TRBD2 (5 bases). V was clipped by 0 bases and J by 3 bases, with 19 bases between them. This CDR3 contains 18 residues. Germline V gene data show CDR1 as LGHNA and CDR2 as YSLEER. The CDR3 DNA sequence: TGCGCCAGCAGCCAAGATCTTAGGAGCGGTGGGTTGACAGATACGCAGTATTTT. Amino acid sequence: CASSQDLRSGGLTDTQYF.